The 22 T cell receptor beta chains below all came from one sample that was sequenced in a study of blood T cell repertoires in COVID-19. Assay: immunoSEQ multiplex PCR; the TCRdb copy retains only in-frame clones and omits some. This table holds some 71,000 clones, 81% found once. The sample consisted of peripheral blood. The source is a woman in her 70s with acute or convalescent COVID-19.

V and J are TRBV18 and TRBJ1-1; 7 bases are shared with TRBD1. The V and J ends lost 3 bases and 5 bases, in that order; junction bases with no gene match: 24. Germline lookup yields CDR1 KGHSH and CDR2 LQKENI. The CDR3 length is 20 residues. CDR3: CASSPYTVGPGQKKRTEAFF. CDR3 sequence (DNA): TGTGCCAGCTCACCCTATACGGTAGGACCGGGACAGAAAAAGCGGACTGAAGCTTTCTTT.

Concerning this clone: At the DNA level, this CDR3 is encoded by other sequences in the same sample as well. The V gene is TRBV19, the J gene TRBJ2-5; 8 nucleotides line up with TRBD2. CDR1 LNHDA and CDR2 SQIVND come from the germline V gene (reference sequence). The V gene end was trimmed by 1 base and the J gene end by 2 bases; junction bases not matched to a gene: 0. The CDR3 is made up of 14 amino acids. CDR3 bases: TGTGCCAGTAGTATAGGCGGGGGGCAAGAGACCCAGTACTTC. Protein: CASSIGGGQETQYF.

V and J are TRBV3-1 (or the pseudogene TRBV3-2) and TRBJ1-1, with D uncertain. Germline CDR1 is LGHDT and CDR2 is YNNKEL (reference sequence). This CDR3 is built from 13 residues. V was pared by 0 bases and J by 4 bases, with 6 bases between. The CDR3 nucleotides read TGTGCCAGCAGCCAAGATCACAGCACTGAAGCTTTCTTT. Encoded protein: CASSQDHSTEAFF.

The rearrangement joins TRBV19 to TRBJ2-7; 7 bases line up with TRBD2. The CDR3 is 14 amino acids. J gave up 6 bases and V 4 bases, and 9 bases lay outside the gene matches. In germline, CDR1 is LNHDA, CDR2 SQIVND (reference sequence). This CDR3 reads CASSTSRLATEQYF. The CDR3 coding sequence is TGTGCCAGTAGTACCTCCCGACTAGCAACCGAGCAGTACTTC. The complete variable domain, with remaining parts taken from reference TRBV19 and TRBJ2-7, reads DGGITQSPKYLFRKEGQNVTLSCEQNLNHDAMYWYRQDPGQGLRLIYYSQIVNDFQKGDIAEGYSVSREKKESFPLTVTSAQKNPTAFYLCASSTSRLATEQYFGPGTRLTVT.

The genes are TRBV7-9 and TRBJ1-4, with 10 bases identical to TRBD1. Germline assignment: CDR1 SEHNR and CDR2 FQNEAQ (reference sequence). There are 16 residues in the CDR3. With V trimmed by 4 bases and J by 2 bases, 4 bases remained unmatched. The CDR3 here is CASSWGQGSTNEKLFF. The CDR3 region has the DNA TGTGCCAGCAGCTGGGGACAGGGGTCGACTAATGAAAAACTGTTTTTT.

The chain employs TRBV14 and TRBJ1-1, with D possibly TRBD1 on 6 matching bases. The V end was cut by 3 bases, the J end by 7 bases, with 12 bases between. CDR1 and CDR2 (germline): SGHDN, FVKESK. The CDR3 is made up of 13 amino acids. CDR3 nucleotide sequence: TGTGCCAGCAGCCACCCCGGACAGAATGAAGCTTTCTTT. Its protein product is CASSHPGQNEAFF.

The V and J genes are TRBV18 and TRBJ2-2; 7 bases match TRBD1. The CDR3 covers 15 residues. CDR1 is KGHSH, CDR2 LQKENI, per germline. J was trimmed by 0 bases and V by 4 bases; bases with no gene match: 2. The CDR3 here is CASSRQGTNTGELFF. The DNA of the CDR3 is TGTGCCAGCTCACGACAGGGAACGAACACCGGGGAGCTGTTTTTT.

The chain uses TRBV5-4 and TRBJ1-1; 8 bases are a match to TRBD1. Germline V gene sequence: CDR1 SGHNT, CDR2 YYREEE (reference sequence). The CDR3 consists of 15 residues. The junction had 7 bases not matched to a gene; V was cut back by 6 bases and J by 0 bases. CDR3 nucleotide sequence: TGTGCCAGCATGGGACCGGGACAGGTGAACACTGAAGCTTTCTTT. Its translation is CASMGPGQVNTEAFF.

In this sample, this clone turned up a few times. The chain couples TRBV2 to TRBJ1-4, with no clear D. Between the trimmed V and J ends, which lost 4 bases and 4 bases, there was a span of 13 bases. CDR1 is SNHLY and CDR2 is FYNNEI in the germline V gene. CDR3 length: 15 residues. In DNA form, the CDR3 reads TGTGCCAGCAGTGTGTCGCCAGGAAATAATGAAAAACTGTTTTTT. Its translation is CASSVSPGNNEKLFF.

The chain has TRBV7-9 and TRBJ2-7; 11 bases map to TRBD2. V gave up 8 bases and J gave up 7 bases; unmatched junction bases: 7. CDR3 size: 13 residues. The germline V gene has CDR1 SEHNR and CDR2 FQNEAQ (reference sequence). CDR3 protein: CASQLAGAREQYF. The CDR3 nucleotides read TGTGCCAGCCAACTAGCGGGAGCCCGAGAGCAGTACTTC.

The chain couples TRBV6-5 to TRBJ1-1; the D gene is possibly TRBD1 (6 bases). Between the trimmed V and J ends, which lost 7 bases and 10 bases, there was a span of 13 bases. The CDR3 consists of 11 residues. Looked up from germline, CDR1 is MNHEY and CDR2 is SVGAGI. DNA for the CDR3: TGTGCCAGCATTACAGGGATAGGAGCTTTCTTT. The encoded protein is CASITGIGAFF.

The chain employs TRBV6-5 and TRBJ1-5, with 10 bases lining up with TRBD1. The CDR3 covers 15 residues. Per the germline V gene, CDR1 is MNHEY and CDR2 is SVGAGI. Trimming at V came to 6 bases and at J to 2 bases, leaving 4 bases not matched to a gene. The CDR3 region has the DNA TGTGCCAGCAGCCGGGACAGGGGAGGCAATCAGCCCCAGCATTTT. Encoded protein: CASSRDRGGNQPQHF.

The chain uses TRBV24-1 and TRBJ2-1, with 8 bases aligning to TRBD2. Germline-derived CDR1 and CDR2 are KGHDR and SFDVKD. There are 17 residues in the CDR3. Germline trimming cut 4 bases from V and 4 bases from J; bases unmatched to any gene: 11. The CDR3 DNA is TGTGCCACCAGTGACCCGACCGGATTAGCGGGGTACAATGAGCAGTTCTTC. Translating gives CATSDPTGLAGYNEQFF.

CDR3 region: CSVEGSLQGWANYGYTF. CDR3 coding DNA: TGCAGCGTTGAGGGTTCTCTTCAGGGGTGGGCGAACTATGGCTACACCTTC. The chain employs TRBV29-1 and TRBJ1-2, with D tentatively TRBD1 (6 bases). The length of the CDR3 is 17 residues. With 3 bases removed from V and 2 bases from J, the gap between germline ends came to 22 bases. Per the germline V gene, CDR1 is SQVTM and CDR2 is ANQGSEA.

This clone has only a few counts. The rearrangement uses TRBV18 and TRBJ2-3; maybe TRBD1 (6 bases). The germline V gene has CDR1 KGHSH and CDR2 LQKENI. The V end lost 0 bases, the J end lost 2 bases, and 9 bases lay between the germline ends. The CDR3 has 15 residues. CDR3 amino acids: CASSPPAGATDTQYF. The DNA of the CDR3 is TGTGCCAGCTCACCACCGGCAGGGGCCACAGATACGCAGTATTTT.

The chain carries TRBV24-1 and TRBJ2-2, with 7 bases matching TRBD1. The CDR3 covers 17 residues. The ends lost 0 bases at V and 3 bases at J; junction bases unmatched: 6. Germline V gene lookup returns CDR1 KGHDR and CDR2 SFDVKD. The CDR3 nucleotides are TGTGCCACCAGTGATTTGCGCCGACAGGGCCACACCGGGGAGCTGTTTTTT. Translation gives CATSDLRRQGHTGELFF.

Only a few counts were recorded for this clone. V gene TRBV9 combines with J gene TRBJ1-3, with a tentative D call TRBD1 (6 bases). V was pared by 0 bases and J by 0 bases, with 13 bases between. Germline assignment: CDR1 SGDLS and CDR2 YYNGEE. The CDR3 is 17 amino acids. CDR3 protein: CASSVGTQGLSGNTIYF. As DNA, the CDR3 is TGTGCCAGCAGCGTAGGAACCCAGGGGCTCTCTGGAAACACCATATATTTT.

The chain has TRBV14 and TRBJ2-1, with D possibly being TRBD2 (6 bases). Germline V gene data show CDR1 as SGHDN and CDR2 as FVKESK. The CDR3 has 12 amino acids. With 1 base removed from V and 15 bases from J, the gap between germline ends came to 13 bases. This CDR3 reads CASSQGGVTTFF. The CDR3 region has the DNA TGTGCCAGCAGCCAAGGGGGGGTAACTACGTTCTTC.

The V call is TRBV11-2, the J call TRBJ2-3, with a weak D call TRBD1 (5 bases). The germline V gene encodes CDR1 SGHAT and CDR2 FQNNGV. This CDR3 is 13 amino acids long. The ends were cut back, 1 base at V and 3 bases at J, with 5 bases in the middle. The CDR3 DNA is TGTGCCAGCAGCTTAGCAGGGACAGATACGCAGTATTTT. Its translation: CASSLAGTDTQYF.

The chain employs TRBV4-1 and TRBJ1-4; D perhaps matches TRBD1 (6 bases). With 3 bases removed from V and 7 bases from J, the gap between germline ends came to 12 bases. Germline CDR1 and CDR2: MGHRA and YSYEKL. This CDR3 is 14 amino acids long. CDR3 residues: CASSQHRVGEKLFF. The CDR3, as DNA: TGCGCCAGCAGCCAGCACAGGGTAGGTGAAAAACTGTTTTTT.

The CDR3 region is CASGATVNTEAFF. DNA for the CDR3: TGTGCCAGCGGGGCCACAGTGAACACTGAAGCTTTCTTT. The chain links TRBV6-5 to TRBJ1-1; D possibly corresponds to TRBD1 (5 bases). V lost 8 bases and J lost 0, with 10 bases in between. CDR3 length: 13 amino acids. From germline, CDR1 is MNHEY and CDR2 SVGAGI.

J is TRBJ1-1 and V is TRBV12-3 or TRBV12-4; possibly TRBD1 for D (6 bases). The CDR3 contains 13 residues. With 6 bases removed from V and 4 bases from J, the gap between germline ends came to 12 bases. The CDR3 here is CASSLQGGTEAFF. For the CDR3, the DNA is TGTGCCAGCAGCTTACAGGGCGGCACTGAAGCTTTCTTT.